These 17 T cell receptor beta chains were sequenced from one sample in a study of CD4 T cells in relation to SARS-CoV-2 and coronaviruses. This table comes from immunoSEQ multiplex PCR, and its TCRdb copy is limited to in-frame clones, with some not included. Among 58,000 or so clones, around 92% were seen once, and the ten largest hold about 0.4%. Sequenced: naive CD4+ T cells from PBMCs. The subset denotes: naive CD4+ T cells isolated by negative enrichment. The receptor set was obtained from an adult with COVID-19.

This rearrangement joins TRBV5-4 to TRBJ2-5; D possibly corresponds to TRBD1 (5 bases). The V and J ends lost 4 bases and 6 bases respectively, with 10 bases between them. The CDR3 length is 12 residues. Germline V gives CDR1 SGHNT, CDR2 YYREEE (reference sequence). DNA of the CDR3: TGTGCCAGCAGCCAGGGTGCCCAGACCCAGTACTTC. As protein: CASSQGAQTQYF.

This chain joins TRBV7-9 and TRBJ2-7, with D uncertain. Germline V lookup: CDR1 SEHNR, CDR2 FQNEAQ (reference sequence). Trimming shortened V by 1 base and J by 6 bases, and 22 bases separated the two germline ends. The CDR3 totals 17 residues. The CDR3, as DNA: TGTGCCAGCAGCTTAGGGCCCTCGGTCTCGGCTACTGGCGAGCAGTACTTC. This encodes CASSLGPSVSATGEQYF.

The J gene is TRBJ2-7, the V gene TRBV5-1; 7 positions match TRBD1. The trim removed 4 bases at V and 3 bases at J, leaving 7 bases unmatched. The CDR3 contains 14 residues. The germline gives CDR1 SGHRS, CDR2 YFSETQ. CDR3: CASSVRDSNYEQYF. The CDR3 DNA sequence: TGCGCCAGCAGCGTGAGGGACAGTAACTACGAGCAGTACTTC. The full variable domain, in which reference TRBV5-1 and TRBJ2-7 provide the parts outside the CDR3, is KAGVTQTPRYLIKTRGQQVTLSCSPISGHRSVSWYQQTPGQGLQFLFEYFSETQRNKGNFPGRFSGRQFSNSRSEMNVSTLELGDSALYLCASSVRDSNYEQYFGPGTRLTVT.

J is TRBJ2-3 and V is TRBV5-1; 9 positions match TRBD2. CDR3 length: 16 residues. Trimming at V came to 0 bases and at J to 4 bases, leaving 6 bases not matched to a gene. Germline V gives CDR1 SGHRS, CDR2 YFSETQ. The CDR3 DNA follows: TGCGCCAGCAGCTTGGTGTCTAGCGGGAACTCAGATACGCAGTATTTT. Translated: CASSLVSSGNSDTQYF.

J is TRBJ2-7 and V is TRBV6-1; 7 bases align to TRBD2. The CDR3 is 14 amino acids. V shed 1 base, J shed 4 bases, and the junction held 4 bases outside the gene matches. Germline V gene sequence: CDR1 MNHNS, CDR2 SASEGT. The CDR3 sequence is CASSEGTSPYEQYF. The CDR3 region has the DNA TGTGCCAGCAGTGAAGGGACTAGTCCTTACGAGCAGTACTTC.

The CDR3 bases are TGTGCCAGTAGTACGGGGGACAGCTTTTACGAGCAGTACTTC. This sequence encodes CASSTGDSFYEQYF. V is TRBV19 and J is TRBJ2-7; tentatively, D is TRBD1 (7 bases). CDR3 length: 14 amino acids. Germline V lookup: CDR1 LNHDA, CDR2 SQIVND (reference sequence). V was shortened by 4 bases and J by 4 bases, with 14 bases between the two germline ends.

This chain joins TRBV3-1 (or the pseudogene TRBV3-2) and TRBJ2-4; D remains unclear. The germline V and J ends were trimmed by 2 bases and 0 bases, with 11 bases remaining between them. CDR3 size: 16 residues. Germline V gene sequence: CDR1 LGHDT, CDR2 YNNKEL (reference sequence). CDR3 coding DNA: TGTGCCAGCAGCCAAAACGAATACCTAGCCAAAAACATTCAGTACTTC. Encoded protein: CASSQNEYLAKNIQYF.

This clone was seen a few times. V is TRBV14 and J is TRBJ1-5, with D possibly matching TRBD1 (5 bases). Between the trimmed V and J ends, which lost 2 bases and 7 bases, there was a span of 9 bases. The germline CDR1 and CDR2 sequences are SGHDN and FVKESK. The CDR3 extends over 13 amino acids. Here the CDR3 reads CASSQHGDQPQHF. Here the CDR3 DNA reads TGTGCCAGCAGCCAACACGGGGACCAGCCCCAGCATTTT.

This chain links TRBV7-2 with TRBJ2-7; unclear D gene. The CDR3 covers 12 residues. V was shortened by 5 bases and J by 9 bases, with 14 bases between the two germline ends. The germline V gene has CDR1 SGHTA and CDR2 FQGNSA. This CDR3 reads CASSRTEFVQYF. The DNA for the CDR3 is TGTGCCAGCAGCAGGACGGAATTCGTGCAGTACTTC.

V is TRBV11-2 and J is TRBJ2-7; TRBD1 matches at 7 bases. The CDR3 extends over 15 amino acids. Germline CDR1 SGHAT, CDR2 FQNNGV. The V gene end was trimmed by 3 bases and the J gene end by 6 bases; junction bases not matched to a gene: 11. Here the CDR3 reads CASSLVDRVGVEQYF. CDR3 nucleotides: TGTGCCAGCAGCTTGGTCGACAGGGTGGGTGTCGAGCAGTACTTC.

This chain uses TRBV6-5 with TRBJ2-3; unclear D gene. V lost 2 bases, J lost 1 base, and 4 bases lay in between. CDR1 and CDR2 (germline): MNHEY, SVGAGI. This CDR3 is 13 amino acids long. The DNA for the CDR3 is TGTGCCAGCAGTTACGGGGGCACAGATACGCAGTATTTT. As protein: CASSYGGTDTQYF.

The V call is TRBV6-6, the J call TRBJ2-3; 9 bases are shared with TRBD1. CDR1 is MNHNY and CDR2 is SVGAGI in the germline V gene (reference sequence). V dropped 2 bases and J dropped 7; count of bases not matched to a gene: 7. The CDR3 is 15 residues long. CDR3 nucleotide sequence: TGTGCCAGCAGTTACCCAGGGACAGGGCGCAATACGCAGTATTTT. Translation gives CASSYPGTGRNTQYF.

This clone has just one count. The V call is TRBV2, the J call TRBJ2-1, with 8 positions matching TRBD2. Trimming cost V 7 bases and J 3 bases; bases outside gene matches: 8. From germline, CDR1 is SNHLY and CDR2 FYNNEI. The CDR3 loop spans 15 amino acids. The CDR3 DNA sequence: TGTGCCAGCAAGCTGGGACTAGTAATCTACAATGAGCAGTTCTTC. Residues: CASKLGLVIYNEQFF. Full variable domain (outside the CDR3, taken from reference TRBV2 and TRBJ2-1): EPEVTQTPSHQVTQMGQEVILRCVPISNHLYFYWYRQILGQKVEFLVSFYNNEISEKSEIFDDQFSVERPDGSNFTLKIRSTKLEDSAMYFCASKLGLVIYNEQFFGPGTRLTVL.

The chain has TRBV5-1 and TRBJ1-5; D is unresolved. The V end lost 4 bases, the J end lost 4 bases, and 15 bases lay between the germline ends. Germline loops: CDR1 SGHRS, CDR2 YFSETQ. This CDR3 is built from 15 residues. In DNA form, the CDR3 reads TGCGCCAGCAGCACCGGCACCGGCCTAAATCAGCCCCAGCATTTT. Protein: CASSTGTGLNQPQHF.

This sequence joins TRBV24-1 and TRBJ1-1; tentatively, D is TRBD1 (6 bases). Per the germline V gene, CDR1 is KGHDR and CDR2 is SFDVKD. The V end lost 2 bases, the J end lost 4 bases, and 13 bases lay between the germline ends. The CDR3 has 15 amino acids. In nucleotides, the CDR3 is TGTGCCACCAGTGATTCTGGGGGGGCAGGCACTGAAGCTTTCTTT. Translated, it gives CATSDSGGAGTEAFF.

V is TRBV29-1 and J is TRBJ1-1; D call uncertain. The CDR3 contains 12 residues. V was clipped by 4 bases and J by 3 bases, with 9 bases between them. Germline CDR1 reads SQVTM; CDR2 reads ANQGSEA. CDR3 sequence: CSVVQRDTEAFF. DNA of the CDR3: TGCAGCGTTGTACAGAGGGACACTGAAGCTTTCTTT.

The V and J genes are TRBV9 and TRBJ1-3; 7 bases agree with TRBD1. Unmatched junction bases numbered 8, after V lost 8 bases and J lost 3 bases. Per the germline V gene, CDR1 is SGDLS and CDR2 is YYNGEE. This CDR3 spans 14 amino acids. The CDR3 DNA sequence: TGTGCCAGTGGGACAGTAGCCTATGGAAACACCATATATTTT. The encoded protein is CASGTVAYGNTIYF.